This T cell receptor beta chain originates from a study of blood T cell repertoires in COVID-19. Study background: Material from acute and convalescent COVID-19 was sourced from the United States, Italy and Spain. T cells, B-cell-depleted T cells, or PBMCs supplied cDNA or gDNA.

The CDR3 consists of 13 residues. With 3 bases removed from V and 6 bases from J, the gap between germline ends came to 12 bases. Original methodology: Amplification with reference gene primers provided the estimates of nucleated cell counts. Repertoires were generated with immunoSEQ multiplex PCR, while TCRdb's copy carries only in-frame clones and drops some. The DNA was the basis for D and trimming; V, J and clone size are from that table. The table includes 100,000 or so clones, approximately 80% detected once. Source material: peripheral blood. The clonotype originates from a woman aged 70-85 years with acute or convalescent COVID-19. The V gene is TRBV12-3 or TRBV12-4, the J gene TRBJ2-7; a possible D gene is TRBD2 (7 bases). The CDR3 coding sequence is TGTGCCAGCAGTTTGGGGGGAGGGGGCGAGCAGTACTTC. It yields the protein CASSLGGGGEQYF.